This T cell receptor (beta chain) was recovered during a study of tumor and adjacent non-tumor tissue in lung cancer. No cell sorting was done before RNA was extracted from the tissue. This non-tumor lung sample came from over 3 cm beyond the tumor edge. A modified ARM-PCR protocol with three rounds of nested PCR amplified TCRbeta. TCRdb re-called the multiplex PCR reads through MiXCR, storing one row per CDR3 protein. This sample yields roughly 69,000 distinct CDR3 sequences, of which around 76% are seen a single time; 40% to 55% belongs to the top ten. The CDR3 spans 15 residues. Trimming shortened V by 3 bases and J by 2 bases, and 13 bases separated the two germline ends. CDR1 and CDR2 (germline): SGHAT, FQNNGV.

Material: distant non-tumor lung tissue. The origin of this receptor is a man in his 60s with non-small cell lung cancer. The chain is built from TRBV11-2 and TRBJ2-5, with D possibly called TRBD1 or TRBD2 (5 bases each). The CDR3 here is CASSLEWGSQETQYF. The CDR3 coding sequence is TGTGCCAGCAGCTTGGAGTGGGGGTCACAAGAGACCCAGTACTTC.